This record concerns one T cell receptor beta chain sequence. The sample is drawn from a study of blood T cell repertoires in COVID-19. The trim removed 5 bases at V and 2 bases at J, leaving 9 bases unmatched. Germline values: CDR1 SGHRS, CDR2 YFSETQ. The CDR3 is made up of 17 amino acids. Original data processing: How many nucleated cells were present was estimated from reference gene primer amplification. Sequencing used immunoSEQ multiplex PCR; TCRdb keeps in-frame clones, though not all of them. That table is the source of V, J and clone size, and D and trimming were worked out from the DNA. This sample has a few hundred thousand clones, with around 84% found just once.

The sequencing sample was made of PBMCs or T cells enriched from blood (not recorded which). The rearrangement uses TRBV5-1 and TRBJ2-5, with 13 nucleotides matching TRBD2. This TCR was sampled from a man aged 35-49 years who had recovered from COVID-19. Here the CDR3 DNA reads TGCGCCAGCAGACGACTAGCGGGAGGCGAACAACAAGAGACCCAGTACTTC. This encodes CASRRLAGGEQQETQYF.